This T cell receptor (beta chain) was captured in a study of blood T cell repertoires in COVID-19 (dated by TCRdb to about 2020). Concerning the study at large: The collaborator samples originated in the United States, Italy and Spain and spanned the acute and convalescent phases of COVID-19. The prospective study material was composed of cDNA or gDNA derived from T cells, B-cell-depleted T cells, or PBMCs. The dataset comprised deeply sampled blood TCRbeta repertoires from subjects exposed to, actively infected with, or recovered from COVID-19. The repertoires were released in a freely available public database meant as a resource for research on the immune response to SARS-CoV-2. The samples were drawn from two sources: the first 160 participants of the ongoing ImmuneRACE study, and 1,000 to 1,500 subjects contributed by 6 global collaborators. Sample metadata almost always included a de-identified subject ID, COVID-19 status, age in years and sex. Where available, HLA class I and class II types were obtained from metadata supplied by the sample provider rather than from assay-based typing. What the authors observed across the whole study: The quantity of clinical and demographic metadata differed by source and by participant and was supplied without curation.

Participants in the prospective study were aged roughly 18 to 100 years, lived in approximately 26 United States geographic areas, and enrolled through a virtual design. To assign participants to cohorts, the prospective study relied on clinical history that participants themselves reported in a screening survey and a study questionnaire. ImmuneRACE Cohort 3 recovered participants were defined by two consecutive negative NP/OP PCR tests, healthcare professional clearance, or symptom resolution. In the prospective study, mobile phlebotomists collected whole blood, serum and a nasopharyngeal or oropharyngeal swab from each participant. Additional blood draws and questionnaires over an approximately 2-month period could optionally be provided by prospective study participants. Before DNA extraction, prospective study blood samples were shipped either frozen or at room temperature. Its CDR3 holds 16 amino acids, cysteine through phenylalanine. Only CDR3 DNA remains: 48 bases, in frame from the first base. CDR1 and CDR2 were assigned from the germline V gene as SNHLY and FYNNEI. V is cut back by 4 bases and J by 2 bases, with 6 bases in the junction unmatched.

Points on this clone: Its cognate antigen has yet to be identified. No much larger clone exists at a distance of one base, and base qualities are not known.

TCRbeta CDR3 regions were amplified from genomic DNA using the immunoSEQ Assay, a bias-controlled multiplex PCR. Under the source paper's analysis protocol: Nucleated cell counts per sample were estimated from amplification of reference gene primers within the assay. To quantify the absolute abundance of each unique TCRbeta CDR3 rearrangement, sequence reads were collapsed and filtered. For each sample, productive Simpson clonality was calculated as the square root of Simpson's diversity index over productive rearrangements. TCRdb holds this immuneACCESS table with in-frame rearrangements only. Some clones are missing; in checked studies, unresolved V genes explain under half, and the rest has no known cause. V, J and clone size reflect that table, while D and trimming were determined from the DNA. The sample table lists a few hundred thousand clones, about 88% of them with a count of one. The ten largest clones add up to approximately 1.2% of the sample.

Sequencing input: PBMCs or T cells enriched from blood (not recorded which). The V and J segments used are TRBV2 and TRBJ2-3; TRBD2 agrees with 10 junctional bases. The sequence was obtained from a woman between 18 and 29 years old who had recovered from COVID-19. CDR3 region: CASSVSGGVFTDTQYF. The DNA is as follows: TGTGCCAGCAGTGTAAGCGGGGGGGTTTTCACAGATACGCAGTATTTT. Full variable domain (CDR3 extended with the reference TRBV2 and TRBJ2-3 proteins): EPEVTQTPSHQVTQMGQEVILRCVPISNHLYFYWYRQILGQKVEFLVSFYNNEISEKSEIFDDQFSVERPDGSNFTLKIRSTKLEDSAMYFCASSVSGGVFTDTQYFGPGTRLTVL.